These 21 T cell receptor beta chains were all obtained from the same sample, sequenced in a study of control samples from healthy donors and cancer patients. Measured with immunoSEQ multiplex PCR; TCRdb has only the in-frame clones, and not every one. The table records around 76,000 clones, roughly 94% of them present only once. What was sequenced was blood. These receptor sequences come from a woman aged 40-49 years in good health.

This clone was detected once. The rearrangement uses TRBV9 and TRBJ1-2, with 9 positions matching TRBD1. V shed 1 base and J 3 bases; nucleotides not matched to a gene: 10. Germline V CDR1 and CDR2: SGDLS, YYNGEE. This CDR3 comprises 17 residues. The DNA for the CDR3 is TGTGCCAGCAGCGTACCCTCCGGACAGGGGACTGACTATGGCTACACCTTC. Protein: CASSVPSGQGTDYGYTF.

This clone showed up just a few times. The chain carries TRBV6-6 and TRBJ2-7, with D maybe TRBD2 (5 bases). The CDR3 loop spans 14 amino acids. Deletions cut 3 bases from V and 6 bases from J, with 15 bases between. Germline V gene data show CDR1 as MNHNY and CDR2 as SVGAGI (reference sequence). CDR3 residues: CASSYAGRIAEQYF. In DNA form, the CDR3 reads TGTGCCAGCAGTTATGCGGGCCGGATAGCCGAGCAGTACTTC.

The CDR3 here is CASSIGAVSETQYF. In DNA, the CDR3 is TGTGCCAGTAGTATTGGGGCCGTGTCAGAGACCCAGTACTTC. V usage is TRBV19 and J usage is TRBJ2-5; D may be TRBD1 (5 bases). Germline assignment: CDR1 LNHDA and CDR2 SQIVND (reference sequence). V dropped 3 bases and J dropped 4 bases, with 12 bases sitting between them. The CDR3 contains 14 residues.

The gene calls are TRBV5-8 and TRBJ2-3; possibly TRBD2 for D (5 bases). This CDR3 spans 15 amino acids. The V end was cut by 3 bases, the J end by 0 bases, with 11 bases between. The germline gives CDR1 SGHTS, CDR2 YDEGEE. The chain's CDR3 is CASSSGGRSTDTQYF. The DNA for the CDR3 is TGTGCCAGCAGCTCCGGAGGCCGTAGCACAGATACGCAGTATTTT.

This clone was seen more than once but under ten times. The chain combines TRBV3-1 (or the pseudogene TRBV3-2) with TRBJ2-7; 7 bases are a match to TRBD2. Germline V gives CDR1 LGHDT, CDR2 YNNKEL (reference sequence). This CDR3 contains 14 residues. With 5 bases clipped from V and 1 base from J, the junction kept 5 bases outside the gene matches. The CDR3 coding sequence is TGTGCCAGCAGCGGGACTACGATATCCTACGAGCAGTACTTC. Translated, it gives CASSGTTISYEQYF.

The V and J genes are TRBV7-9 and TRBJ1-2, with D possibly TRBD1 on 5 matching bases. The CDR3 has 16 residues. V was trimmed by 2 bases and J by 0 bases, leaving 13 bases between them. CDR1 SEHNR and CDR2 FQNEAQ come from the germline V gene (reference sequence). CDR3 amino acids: CASSLLGTDTNYGYTF. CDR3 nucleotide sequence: TGTGCCAGCAGCTTATTAGGGACCGACACTAACTATGGCTACACCTTC.

DNA of the CDR3: TGTGCCAGCAGCTTATATGGGGAAAACATTCAGTACTTC. This codes for CASSLYGENIQYF. This sequence joins TRBV7-8 and TRBJ2-4, with D unresolved. The CDR3 runs 13 residues. Per germline, CDR1 SGHVS and CDR2 FQNEAQ. The V end was cut by 2 bases, the J end by 5 bases, with 7 bases between.

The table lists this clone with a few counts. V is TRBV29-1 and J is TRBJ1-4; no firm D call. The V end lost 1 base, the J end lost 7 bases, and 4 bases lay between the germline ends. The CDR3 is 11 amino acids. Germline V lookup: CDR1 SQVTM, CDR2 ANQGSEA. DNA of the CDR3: TGCAGCGTTGAAGTGGTTGAAAAACTGTTTTTT. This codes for CSVEVVEKLFF.

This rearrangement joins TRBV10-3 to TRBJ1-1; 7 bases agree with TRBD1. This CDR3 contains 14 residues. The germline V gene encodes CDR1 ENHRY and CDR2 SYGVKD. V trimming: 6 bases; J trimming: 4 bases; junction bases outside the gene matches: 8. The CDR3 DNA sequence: TGTGCCATCAGGGGGCCGAACAGGGGCACTGAAGCTTTCTTT. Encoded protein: CAIRGPNRGTEAFF.

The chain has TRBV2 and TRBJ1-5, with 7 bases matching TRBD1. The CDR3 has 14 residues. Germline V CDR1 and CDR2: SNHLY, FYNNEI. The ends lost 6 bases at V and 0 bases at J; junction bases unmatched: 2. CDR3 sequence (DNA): TGTGCCAGCAGGGGACAGACTAGCAATCAGCCCCAGCATTTT. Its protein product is CASRGQTSNQPQHF. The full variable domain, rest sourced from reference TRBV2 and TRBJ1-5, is EPEVTQTPSHQVTQMGQEVILRCVPISNHLYFYWYRQILGQKVEFLVSFYNNEISEKSEIFDDQFSVERPDGSNFTLKIRSTKLEDSAMYFCASRGQTSNQPQHFGDGTRLSIL.

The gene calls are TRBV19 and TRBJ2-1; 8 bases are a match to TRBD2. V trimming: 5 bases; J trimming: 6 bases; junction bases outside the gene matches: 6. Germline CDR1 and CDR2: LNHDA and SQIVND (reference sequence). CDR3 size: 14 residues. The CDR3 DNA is TGTGCCAGTAGTCCAGCCGGGACTAGCAATGAGCAGTTCTTC. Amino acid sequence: CASSPAGTSNEQFF.

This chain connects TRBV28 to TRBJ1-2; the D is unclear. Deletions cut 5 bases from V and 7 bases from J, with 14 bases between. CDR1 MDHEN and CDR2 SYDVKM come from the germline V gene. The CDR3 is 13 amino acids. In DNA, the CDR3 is TGTGCCAGCAGTCCGGCCCATTGGGGTGGCTACACCTTC. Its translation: CASSPAHWGGYTF.

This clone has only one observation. CDR3 nucleotide sequence: TGTGCCAGCAGCTTAAAGCCAGGGGTCCTCTCTGGGGCCAACGTCCTGACTTTC. Protein product: CASSLKPGVLSGANVLTF. The chain employs TRBV7-8 and TRBJ2-6, with D possibly being TRBD1 (6 bases). CDR1 is SGHVS and CDR2 is FQNEAQ in the germline V gene. The V end was cut by 2 bases, the J end by 0 bases, with 14 bases between. The length of the CDR3 is 18 residues.

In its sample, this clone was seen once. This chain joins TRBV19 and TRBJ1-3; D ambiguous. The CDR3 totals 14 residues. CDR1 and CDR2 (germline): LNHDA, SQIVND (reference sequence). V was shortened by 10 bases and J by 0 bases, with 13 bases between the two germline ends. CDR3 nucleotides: TGTGCCACCCGGCACGGCAGCTCTGGAAACACCATATATTTT. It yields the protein CATRHGSSGNTIYF.

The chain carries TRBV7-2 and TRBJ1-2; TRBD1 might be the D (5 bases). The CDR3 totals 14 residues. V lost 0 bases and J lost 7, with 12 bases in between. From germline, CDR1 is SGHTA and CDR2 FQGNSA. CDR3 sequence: CASSLATRDVGYTF. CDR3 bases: TGTGCCAGCAGCTTAGCGACCAGGGATGTTGGCTACACCTTC.

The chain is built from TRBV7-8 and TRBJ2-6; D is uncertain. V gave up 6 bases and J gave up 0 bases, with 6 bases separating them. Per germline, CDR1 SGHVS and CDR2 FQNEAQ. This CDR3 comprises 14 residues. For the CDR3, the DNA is TGTGCCAGCAGTTTCGGCTCTGGGGCCAACGTCCTGACTTTC. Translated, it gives CASSFGSGANVLTF. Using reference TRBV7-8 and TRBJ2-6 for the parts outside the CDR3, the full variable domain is GAGVSQSPRYKVAKRGQDVALRCDPISGHVSLFWYQQALGQGPEFLTYFQNEAQLDKSGLPSDRFFAERPEGSVSTLKIQRTQQEDSAVYLCASSFGSGANVLTFGAGSRLTVL.

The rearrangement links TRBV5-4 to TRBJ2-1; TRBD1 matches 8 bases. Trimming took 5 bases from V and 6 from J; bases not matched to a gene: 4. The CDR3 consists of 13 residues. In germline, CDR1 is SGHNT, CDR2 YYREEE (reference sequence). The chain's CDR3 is CASRRTGSNEQFF. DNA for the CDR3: TGTGCCAGCAGACGGACAGGGTCCAATGAGCAGTTCTTC.

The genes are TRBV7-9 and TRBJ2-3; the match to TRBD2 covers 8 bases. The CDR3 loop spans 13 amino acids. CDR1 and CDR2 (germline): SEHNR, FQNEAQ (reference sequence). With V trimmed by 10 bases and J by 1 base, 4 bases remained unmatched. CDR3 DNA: TGTGCCACCAGAGCGGGAGGCACAGATACGCAGTATTTT. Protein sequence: CATRAGGTDTQYF.

The CDR3 nucleotides are TGTGCCAGCAGCTTACCCCAGAGGAACACTGAAGCTTTCTTT. Amino acid sequence: CASSLPQRNTEAFF. V gene TRBV7-9 combines with J gene TRBJ1-1; no definite D call. CDR1 SEHNR and CDR2 FQNEAQ come from the germline V gene (reference sequence). The CDR3 length is 14 residues. Deletions cut 2 bases from V and 1 base from J, with 8 bases between.

The CDR3, as DNA: TGTGCCAGTAAGGCGGGGCTCTACAATGAGCAGTTCTTC. Protein product: CASKAGLYNEQFF. This chain uses TRBV19 with TRBJ2-1, with D possibly being TRBD2 (6 bases). The germline gives CDR1 LNHDA, CDR2 SQIVND (reference sequence). The V end lost 7 bases, the J end lost 3 bases, and 10 bases lay between the germline ends. This CDR3 is built from 13 residues.

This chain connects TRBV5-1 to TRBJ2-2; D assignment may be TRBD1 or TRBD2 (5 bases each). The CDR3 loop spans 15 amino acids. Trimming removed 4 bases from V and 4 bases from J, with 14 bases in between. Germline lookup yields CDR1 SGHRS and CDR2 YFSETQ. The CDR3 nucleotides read TGCGCCAGCAGCAGCTGGGACCCATCCACCGGGGAGCTGTTTTTT. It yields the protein CASSSWDPSTGELFF.